The 11 T cell receptor beta chains in this list originate from one sample, sequenced in a study of T cells in Graves' hyperthyroidism and ophthalmopathy. RNA transcripts were the template for amplifying TCR beta CDR3 regions. A first-round RT-PCR of the TCR CDR3 used the HTBI primer set. TCRdb re-derived calls from the multiplex PCR reads in MiXCR, one entry per CDR3 protein. The repertoire has 380,000 or so distinct CDR3 sequences, roughly 13% of them found once; the top ten carry less than 25%. The source material was blood. The receptors were sampled from a man aged 25-45 years with Graves' hyperthyroidism that later progressed to Graves' ophthalmopathy.

This clonotype was recorded a few times. The rearrangement uses TRBV28 and TRBJ2-2; D might be TRBD1 (6 bases). CDR1 is MDHEN and CDR2 is SYDVKM in the germline V gene. The CDR3 contains 15 residues. V lost 3 bases and J 6 bases, leaving 14 bases between the germline ends. For the CDR3, the DNA is TGTGCCAGCAGTTTGTCCAAGGGGGTTGCCGGGGAGCTGTTTTTT. Protein product: CASSLSKGVAGELFF.

This clonotype appeared many times. The V call is TRBV7-2, the J call TRBJ2-2; weak D call: TRBD1 (6 bases). The V end was cut by 7 bases, the J end by 7 bases, with 16 bases between. The CDR3 spans 14 residues. Germline CDR1 is SGHTA and CDR2 is FQGNSA. The CDR3 loop is CASIQGPWDGELFF. The DNA for the CDR3 is TGTGCCAGCATCCAGGGGCCCTGGGACGGGGAGCTGTTTTTT.

This clonotype showed up many times. The chain is built from TRBV2 and TRBJ1-4; the D gene is possibly TRBD1 (6 bases). The germline gives CDR1 SNHLY, CDR2 FYNNEI. The CDR3 has 14 residues. Trimming pared 7 bases from V and 5 bases from J, leaving 14 bases between. The CDR3 DNA reads as TGTGCCAGCACACTGACAGGACAAAATGAAAAACTGTTTTTT. It encodes CASTLTGQNEKLFF. Based on the CDR3 plus reference TRBV2 and TRBJ1-4, the full variable domain is EPEVTQTPSHQVTQMGQEVILRCVPISNHLYFYWYRQILGQKVEFLVSFYNNEISEKSEIFDDQFSVERPDGSNFTLKIRSTKLEDSAMYFCASTLTGQNEKLFFGSGTQLSVL.

The chain carries TRBV4-1 and TRBJ1-5; a weak D match, TRBD1 (5 bases). Trimming stripped 0 bases from V and 2 bases from J, with 11 bases between. CDR1 MGHRA and CDR2 YSYEKL come from the germline V gene. This CDR3 has 16 residues. The CDR3 loop is CASSQDGGVRNQPQHF. In nucleotides, the CDR3 is TGCGCCAGCAGCCAAGACGGAGGGGTACGCAATCAGCCCCAGCATTTT.

The rearrangement links TRBV7-8 to TRBJ2-7; D possibly corresponds to TRBD1 (6 bases). Germline V gene sequence: CDR1 SGHVS, CDR2 FQNEAQ. V lost 5 bases and J lost 5, with 13 bases in between. This CDR3 comprises 13 residues. The CDR3 nucleotides are TGTGCCAGCAGCACAGGGAGATGGGACGAGCAGTACTTC. It encodes CASSTGRWDEQYF. Based on the CDR3 plus reference TRBV7-8 and TRBJ2-7, the full variable domain is GAGVSQSPRYKVAKRGQDVALRCDPISGHVSLFWYQQALGQGPEFLTYFQNEAQLDKSGLPSDRFFAERPEGSVSTLKIQRTQQEDSAVYLCASSTGRWDEQYFGPGTRLTVT.

This clonotype has more than one count but fewer than ten. This chain links TRBV28 with TRBJ1-5; D unclear. CDR3 size: 14 residues. Germline CDR1 reads MDHEN; CDR2 reads SYDVKM. Between the trimmed V and J ends, which lost 6 bases and 6 bases, there was a span of 15 bases. In DNA form, the CDR3 reads TGTGCCAGCAGCCCAGCGGGGTTGAGTCAGCCCCAGCATTTT. Its protein is CASSPAGLSQPQHF.

This clonotype was observed at least ten times. The chain has TRBV27 and TRBJ1-5, with 9 bases lining up with TRBD1. This CDR3 has 15 residues. With V trimmed by 2 bases and J by 3 bases, 2 bases remained unmatched. The germline CDR1 and CDR2 sequences are MNHEY and SMNVEV (reference sequence). The CDR3 sequence: CASSLDRGNNQPQHF. As DNA, the CDR3 is TGTGCCAGCAGTTTAGACAGGGGGAACAATCAGCCCCAGCATTTT.

This clonotype was seen repeatedly, ten times or more. The CDR3 coding sequence is TGTGCCAGCAGCTTGGGCCAGGGGCTTCCACCCCTCCACTTT. Residues: CASSLGQGLPPLHF. The chain couples TRBV11-1 to TRBJ1-6; possibly TRBD1 for D (6 bases). The V and J ends lost 3 bases and 11 bases respectively, with 14 bases between them. The CDR3 length is 14 residues. Germline V gene data show CDR1 as SGHAT and CDR2 as FQDESV (reference sequence). Looking up the rest from reference TRBV11-1 and TRBJ1-6 gives the full variable domain: EAEVAQSPRYKITEKSQAVAFWCDPISGHATLYWYRQILGQGPELLVQFQDESVVDDSQLPKDRFSAERLKGVDSTLKIQPAELGDSAMYLCASSLGQGLPPLHFGNGTRLTVT.

This clonotype was observed many times. The rearrangement links TRBV28 to TRBJ2-7, with 8 bases that match TRBD1. The ends lost 4 bases at V and 6 bases at J; junction bases unmatched: 11. CDR1 and CDR2 from the germline V gene are MDHEN and SYDVKM. The CDR3 loop spans 15 amino acids. This CDR3 reads CASSSPLWQGAEQYF. CDR3 nucleotides: TGTGCCAGCAGTTCCCCCCTTTGGCAGGGGGCCGAGCAGTACTTC.

The V and J genes are TRBV5-8 and TRBJ2-3, with 9 bases fitting TRBD2. The CDR3 is made up of 14 amino acids. Germline CDR1 SGHTS, CDR2 YDEGEE. The V segment lost 4 bases and the J segment 14 bases; nucleotides outside the gene matches: 14. The CDR3 sequence: CASSLSSGAELGYF. As DNA, the CDR3 is TGTGCCAGCAGCCTCTCTAGCGGGGCAGAATTGGGGTATTTT.

The chain carries TRBV7-9 and TRBJ2-7; D possibly uses TRBD1 or TRBD2 (6 bases each). The germline V gene has CDR1 SEHNR and CDR2 FQNEAQ (reference sequence). The CDR3 length is 15 residues. Trimming pared 1 base from V and 0 bases from J, leaving 10 bases between. CDR3 DNA sequence: TGTGCCAGCAGCTTAGAAGGGGGGTTCTCCTACGAGCAGTACTTC. It specifies CASSLEGGFSYEQYF.